The 14 T cell receptor beta chains reported below all come from one sample, sequenced in a study of vaccination effects on CD4 cells after COVID-19. The antigens for these receptors are not known. TCRdb's copy holds only in-frame clones and misses some; the assay was immunoSEQ multiplex PCR. The data show approximately 25,000 clones, about 79% seen once. With the ViraFEST assay, the study expanded antigen-specific CD4+ T cells using viral peptide pools, then sequenced them. The culture ran for roughly ten days before CD4+ T cells were isolated. Two doses of either BNT162b2 or mRNA-1273 were given to each participant. Sample: CD4+ T cells from PBMCs cultured with SARS-CoV-2 spike peptides, taken after COVID-19 vaccination. These TCRs come from a human donor who received a COVID-19 vaccine. Some clones in this sample may be carry-over from other donors' samples.

CDR3 nucleotide sequence: TGTGCCAGCAGTTTACCTAGCGGGGGCGCCTACAATGAGCAGTTCTTC. Protein sequence: CASSLPSGGAYNEQFF. The rearrangement uses TRBV27 and TRBJ2-1; 10 bases are shared with TRBD2. Losses at the gene ends were 2 bases for V and 2 bases for J; bases not matched to a gene: 3. Germline loops: CDR1 MNHEY, CDR2 SMNVEV (reference sequence). This CDR3 has 16 amino acids.

The chain joins TRBV5-6 to TRBJ1-1; D is possibly TRBD1 (5 bases). The CDR3 sequence is 13 residues long. Germline assignment: CDR1 SGHDT and CDR2 YYEEEE. V was shortened by 3 bases and J by 3 bases, with 9 bases between the two germline ends. CDR3 residues: CASSYDRYTEAFF. As DNA, the CDR3 is TGTGCCAGCAGCTACGACAGATACACTGAAGCTTTCTTT.

This clone was observed a few times. The chain couples TRBV11-3 to TRBJ2-5; tentatively, D is TRBD2 (5 bases). The CDR3 runs 15 residues. In germline, CDR1 is SGHNT, CDR2 YENEEA. V was trimmed by 5 bases and J by 5 bases, leaving 18 bases between them. In DNA, the CDR3 is TGTGCCAGCAGCACCCGCCCGCTAGCCGGGGAGACCCAGTACTTC. This encodes CASSTRPLAGETQYF.

The V call is TRBV9, the J call TRBJ2-2; D might be TRBD1 or TRBD2, each matching 5 bases. Trimming removed 0 bases at V and 7 bases at J, with 10 bases between. The germline gives CDR1 SGDLS, CDR2 YYNGEE. The CDR3 has 14 amino acids. CDR3 sequence reads: CASSVGGDIGELFF. CDR3 in DNA: TGTGCCAGCAGCGTAGGAGGGGATATCGGGGAGCTGTTTTTT.

This chain connects TRBV11-2 to TRBJ2-5; TRBD2 agrees at 11 bases. Germline trimming cut 4 bases from V and 5 bases from J; bases unmatched to any gene: 9. This CDR3 region has 16 residues. Germline loops: CDR1 SGHAT, CDR2 FQNNGV. In nucleotides, the CDR3 is TGTGCCAGCAGCTCCCTTACTAGCGGGGGTTTCGAGACCCAGTACTTC. Its protein is CASSSLTSGGFETQYF. The full variable domain, its missing parts supplied by reference TRBV11-2 and TRBJ2-5, is EAGVAQSPRYKIIEKRQSVAFWCNPISGHATLYWYQQILGQGPKLLIQFQNNGVVDDSQLPKDRFSAERLKGVDSTLKIQPAKLEDSAVYLCASSSLTSGGFETQYFGPGTRLLVL.

This clone was recorded once. The CDR3 DNA reads TGTGCCACCAGTCAAAGCTCCTCGGGGAATGAGCAGTTCTTC. Residues: CATSQSSSGNEQFF. This chain links TRBV24-1 with TRBJ2-1, with D perhaps matching TRBD2 (5 bases). This CDR3 has 14 residues. The germline V gene encodes CDR1 KGHDR and CDR2 SFDVKD. V lost 6 bases, J lost 7 bases, and 15 bases lay in between.

The rearrangement links TRBV6-2 or TRBV6-3 to TRBJ2-7; the D is unclear. The CDR3 is made up of 13 amino acids. Trimming cost V 3 bases and J 3 bases, with 9 bases left between them. CDR1 is MNHEY and CDR2 is SVGEGT in the germline V gene. The CDR3 DNA follows: TGTGCCAGCAGTTATGAACAATACTACGAGCAGTACTTC. Encoded protein: CASSYEQYYEQYF.

The sample holds one count of this clone. This sequence joins TRBV7-9 and TRBJ2-7; D not resolved. There are 13 residues in the CDR3. V lost 1 base to trimming and J lost 6 bases, with 10 bases between them. Germline CDR1 and CDR2: SEHNR and FQNEAQ (reference sequence). CDR3 region: CASSLERESEQYV. In nucleotides, the CDR3 is TGTGCCAGCAGCTTAGAAAGGGAAAGCGAGCAGTACGTC.

This clone occurred a few times. This chain connects TRBV4-1 to TRBJ1-2; the match to TRBD1 covers 11 bases. CDR3 length equals 16 residues. The germline gives CDR1 MGHRA, CDR2 YSYEKL. The trim removed 0 bases at V and 7 bases at J, leaving 7 bases unmatched. The CDR3 sequence: CASSQEGKDRGRGYTF. CDR3 nucleotides: TGCGCCAGCAGCCAAGAGGGAAAGGACAGGGGGCGTGGCTACACCTTC.

This rearrangement joins TRBV6-5 to TRBJ2-2; TRBD1 aligns across 7 bases. Germline loops: CDR1 MNHEY, CDR2 SVGAGI. V gave up 11 bases and J gave up 7 bases; unmatched junction bases: 10. The CDR3 totals 13 residues. The CDR3 nucleotides are TGTGCCGTTCGAGTACAGGGGATCGGGGAGCTGTTTTTT. Its translation: CAVRVQGIGELFF.

V is TRBV9 and J is TRBJ1-3; 7 bases line up with TRBD1. CDR1 and CDR2 from the germline V gene are SGDLS and YYNGEE. The CDR3 totals 16 residues. The V and J ends lost 4 bases and 3 bases, in that order; junction bases with no gene match: 10. DNA for the CDR3: TGTGCCAGCAGCCGGAACCGCCCAGGGGGTGGAAACACCATATATTTT. This codes for CASSRNRPGGGNTIYF.

This clone was seen only a few times. The chain employs TRBV6-2 or TRBV6-3 and TRBJ1-6; 7 nucleotides match TRBD1. The V segment lost 2 bases and the J segment 8 bases; nucleotides outside the gene matches: 9. Per the germline V gene, CDR1 is MNHEY and CDR2 is SVGEGT. The CDR3 length is 16 residues. The CDR3 DNA follows: TGTGCCAGCAGTTACCGACCTACAGGGGCTGATTCACCCCTCCACTTT. As protein: CASSYRPTGADSPLHF.

The chain uses TRBV19 and TRBJ1-1, with 10 bases that match TRBD1. The CDR3 length is 15 residues. Germline CDR1 reads LNHDA; CDR2 reads SQIVND (reference sequence). Unmatched junction bases numbered 8, after V lost 6 bases and J lost 4 bases. CDR3 amino acids: CASRNDRGPTTEAFF. CDR3 nucleotide sequence: TGTGCCAGTAGGAATGACAGGGGGCCTACCACTGAAGCTTTCTTT.

The table lists this clone with a few counts. The chain has TRBV30 and TRBJ2-5; a possible D gene is TRBD1 (6 bases). Trimming pared 5 bases from V and 1 base from J, leaving 8 bases between. There are 12 residues in the CDR3. Germline-derived CDR1 and CDR2 are GTSNPN and SVGIG (reference sequence). Here the CDR3 reads CAWGTLQETQYF. CDR3 nucleotides: TGTGCCTGGGGGACACTCCAAGAGACCCAGTACTTC.